A selection of T cell receptor beta chains follows, all from one sample in a study of blood T cell repertoires in COVID-19. Repertoires were generated with immunoSEQ multiplex PCR, while TCRdb's copy carries only in-frame clones and drops some. The table has more than 75,000 clones, approximately 81% seen once. The specimen sequenced was peripheral blood. Receptors were obtained from a woman in her 70s with acute or convalescent COVID-19. CDR3s include the opening cysteine and the closing phenylalanine or tryptophan. The order of the fields is D gene, V gene, clone size, CDR3 length, J gene, CDR3 DNA, CDR3 protein. D genes are given only for firm matches. Expanded clones are given a class, and other clones once, few, many or no size at all.

>TRBD1|TRBV6-4|-|14|TRBJ1-2
TGTGCCAGCAGTGAGTTCGGCGGACAGGGGAGCTACACCTTC
CASSEFGGQGSYTF
>-|TRBV7-2|-|13|TRBJ2-1
TGTGCCAGCAGCTTAGGGCAGGGGTATGAGCAGTTCTTC
CASSLGQGYEQFF
>TRBD2|TRBV7-9|few|16|TRBJ2-1
TGTGCCAGCAGTCCTATTTCTAGCGGGACTCACAATGAGCAGTTCTTC
CASSPISSGTHNEQFF
>TRBD1|TRBV5-1|-|13|TRBJ1-4
TGCGCCAGCAGCCCCGGGACAGCAGAAAAACTGTTTTTT
CASSPGTAEKLFF
>-|TRBV11-3|-|15|TRBJ2-5
TGTGCCAGCAGTTCCGGGGAGACGCTCCAGGAGACCCAGTACTTC
CASSSGETLQETQYF
>TRBD1|TRBV3-1/TRBV3-2|-|17|TRBJ1-1
TGTGCCAGCAGCCCCCCTGCAACAGGGGTGGCGAACACTGAAGCTTTCTTT
CASSPPATGVANTEAFF
>-|TRBV20-1|-|12|TRBJ2-1
TGCAGTGCCAGTCCACAATACAATGAGCAGTTCTTC
CSASPQYNEQFF
>-|TRBV3-1/TRBV3-2|-|14|TRBJ2-3
TGTGCCAGCAGCCAACGGACAGGCACAGATACGCAGTATTTT
CASSQRTGTDTQYF
>TRBD2|TRBV4-2|-|18|TRBJ2-3
TGTGCCAGCAGCCCCTGGACTAGCGGGGGGGAACTAGGAGATACGCAGTATTTT
CASSPWTSGGELGDTQYF
>-|TRBV7-9|-|14|TRBJ2-3
TGTGCCAGCAGCTTAGATGGGGGCCAGGGTACGCAGTATTTT
CASSLDGGQGTQYF
>-|TRBV7-8|-|16|TRBJ2-3
TGTGCCAGCAGCTTAGCGCTGGGGGCCCTCACAGATACGCAGTATTTT
CASSLALGALTDTQYF
>TRBD2|TRBV27|-|15|TRBJ2-3
TGTGCCAGCAGTTTAGGAGCGGGAGTTCAAGATACGCAGTATTTT
CASSLGAGVQDTQYF
>-|TRBV4-3|-|15|TRBJ2-6
TGCGCCAGCAGCCTATATAGTACTGGGGCCAACGTCCTGACTTTC
CASSLYSTGANVLTF
>TRBD2|TRBV6-2/TRBV6-3|-|15|TRBJ2-1
TGTGCCAGCAGTTGGGGGACTAGCGGCACGAATGAGCAGTTCTTC
CASSWGTSGTNEQFF
>-|TRBV6-4|-|16|TRBJ2-1
TGTGCCACCTCCAGTGGACAGCGGTCCTCCTACAATGAGCAGTTCTTC
CATSSGQRSSYNEQFF
>-|TRBV7-9|-|15|TRBJ2-2
TGTGCCAGCACCCCTGACAGGCACAACACCGGGGAGCTGTTTTTT
CASTPDRHNTGELFF
>-|TRBV19|few|15|TRBJ1-4
TGTGCCAGTAGTTCCCCACAGGTGGATAATGAAAAACTGTTTTTT
CASSSPQVDNEKLFF